A selection of T cell receptor beta chains follows, all from one sample in a study of shared clonotypes between healthy human individuals. Generated by immunoSEQ multiplex PCR, the TCRdb table keeps only in-frame clones and is missing some. The data hold approximately 500,000 clones, with over 70% observed a single time. The sample comprised PBMCs. The receptors were gathered from a woman between 40 and 55 years old in good health. Some clones in this sample may be carry-over from other donors' samples. Both conserved end residues are part of each CDR3. D genes are given only for firm matches. Size values are once, few and many counts, or a class for expanded clones, and some rows have none.

V: TRBV5-1; J: TRBJ1-1; length: 14; D: -; size: -; DNA: TGCGCCAGCAGCTTAGTGGGGAGAAACACTGAAGCTTTCTTT; CDR3: CASSLVGRNTEAFF
V: TRBV18; J: TRBJ2-5; length: 16; D: -; size: -; DNA: TGTGCCAGCTCACCCTCGAGGTATAAAAGACAAGAGACCCAGTACTTC; CDR3: CASSPSRYKRQETQYF
V: TRBV7-3; J: TRBJ1-2; length: 13; D: -; size: -; DNA: TGTGCCAGCAGCTCTGACAGTGGGGTAGGCTACACCTTC; CDR3: CASSSDSGVGYTF
V: TRBV25-1; J: TRBJ1-1; length: 16; D: -; size: -; DNA: TGTGCCAGCACCCTCCCCCGGGACACAGAGAACACTGAAGCTTTCTTT; CDR3: CASTLPRDTENTEAFF
V: TRBV11-2; J: TRBJ2-1; length: 15; D: TRBD2; size: -; DNA: TGTGCCAGCAGCTCACGACTAGCGGGGGCCAATGAGCAGTTCTTC; CDR3: CASSSRLAGANEQFF
V: TRBV5-1; J: TRBJ1-3; length: 15; D: -; size: -; DNA: TGCGCCAGCAGCCCCCAGGGGAGTTATGGAAACACCATATATTTT; CDR3: CASSPQGSYGNTIYF
V: TRBV7-2; J: TRBJ2-7; length: 15; D: TRBD2; size: -; DNA: TGTGCCAGCAGCTTAGTGTGGGAGGGCCTCTACGAGCAGTACTTC; CDR3: CASSLVWEGLYEQYF
V: TRBV4-3; J: TRBJ1-2; length: 16; D: -; size: once; DNA: TGCGCCAGCAGCCAAGAGGTGCAGCCTGTAACCTATGGCTACACCTTC; CDR3: CASSQEVQPVTYGYTF
V: TRBV9; J: TRBJ2-7; length: 14; D: -; size: -; DNA: TGTGCCAGCAGCGTAACTACCTTGCCCTACGAGCAGTACTTC; CDR3: CASSVTTLPYEQYF
V: TRBV28; J: TRBJ2-3; length: 15; D: TRBD2; size: -; DNA: TGTGCCAGCAGCGTAGCGGGAGGACACACAGATACGCAGTATTTT; CDR3: CASSVAGGHTDTQYF